The 16 T cell receptor beta chains in this list originate from one sample, sequenced in a study of blood T cell repertoires in COVID-19. Some clones are missing from TCRdb's copy, which holds only in-frame ones; the method was immunoSEQ multiplex PCR. The sample holds 110,000 or so clones, 81% seen once. Sequenced: peripheral blood. These receptors were collected from a woman aged 65 to 85 with acute or convalescent COVID-19.

The chain uses TRBV5-1 and TRBJ2-3; possible D gene TRBD1, 6 bases. V was clipped by 0 bases and J by 4 bases, with 15 bases between them. CDR3 length equals 16 residues. In germline, CDR1 is SGHRS, CDR2 YFSETQ. CDR3 in amino acids: CASSLAVSAGADTQYF. The CDR3 DNA reads TGCGCCAGCAGCTTGGCAGTGAGCGCAGGGGCAGATACGCAGTATTTT.

The J gene is TRBJ2-5, the V gene TRBV5-6; the D gene is possibly TRBD2 (6 bases). Trimming shortened V by 2 bases and J by 7 bases, and 9 bases separated the two germline ends. Germline V gene sequence: CDR1 SGHDT, CDR2 YYEEEE. The CDR3 loop spans 12 amino acids. The CDR3 spells CASSLAGGTQYF. Here the CDR3 DNA reads TGTGCCAGCAGCTTAGCGGGCGGGACCCAGTACTTC.

This clone was recorded a few times. The J gene is TRBJ2-3, the V gene TRBV6-5, with TRBD2 identical over 14 bases. CDR3 length: 15 residues. The V gene's germline CDR1 is MNHEY and CDR2 SVGAGI. The ends lost 2 bases at V and 11 bases at J; junction bases unmatched: 6. Here the CDR3 DNA reads TGTGCCAGCAGTTACGCGACTAGCGGGGGGGCGGGGCAGTATTTT. Protein sequence: CASSYATSGGAGQYF.

Of note for this clone: The sample carries other DNA sequences with the same CDR3. This chain joins TRBV5-4 and TRBJ2-5, with 8 bases fitting TRBD1. The CDR3 is made up of 14 amino acids. Germline CDR1 SGHNT, CDR2 YYREEE (reference sequence). Trimming removed 4 bases from V and 5 bases from J; junction bases left unmatched: 7. CDR3 region: CASSLDRVLETQYF. In nucleotides, the CDR3 is TGTGCCAGCAGCCTGGACAGGGTGTTGGAGACCCAGTACTTC.

The chain couples TRBV24-1 to TRBJ1-2, with 12 bases that match TRBD1. V trimming: 0 bases; J trimming: 6 bases; junction bases outside the gene matches: 4. Germline CDR1 is KGHDR and CDR2 is SFDVKD. The CDR3 runs 16 residues. The CDR3 DNA follows: TGTGCCACCAGTGATTTGGCCGGGACAGGGGGCGATGGCTACACCTTC. It yields the protein CATSDLAGTGGDGYTF.

This chain links TRBV29-1 with TRBJ2-1, with D perhaps matching TRBD2 (6 bases). V was cut by 1 base and J by 8 bases, with 12 bases left in between. From germline, CDR1 is SQVTM and CDR2 ANQGSEA. The CDR3 has 13 residues. CDR3 DNA sequence: TGCAGCGTTGAAGGCGGGACCCCATATGAGCAGTTCTTC. As protein: CSVEGGTPYEQFF.

This clone was observed a few times. This chain connects TRBV6-5 to TRBJ1-5; TRBD1 matches at 11 bases. After removal of 2 bases from V and 6 bases from J, the junction contained 6 bases not matched to a gene. The CDR3 sequence is 16 residues long. Germline V gene data show CDR1 as MNHEY and CDR2 as SVGAGI. CDR3 coding DNA: TGTGCCAGCAGTTACGCCGGGACAGGGGGTGGTCAGCCCCAGCATTTT. Protein: CASSYAGTGGGQPQHF.

This rearrangement joins TRBV6-5 to TRBJ1-2, with D tentatively TRBD1 (6 bases). Germline CDR1 reads MNHEY; CDR2 reads SVGAGI. The CDR3 loop spans 13 amino acids. V lost 5 bases to trimming and J lost 6 bases, with 13 bases between them. The CDR3 nucleotides are TGTGCCAGCAGTAGCGGGGGCGTGGATGGCTACACCTTC. Encoded protein: CASSSGGVDGYTF.

V and J are TRBV14 and TRBJ1-1, with a tentative D call TRBD1 (6 bases). This CDR3 is built from 17 residues. Trimming took off 1 base at V and 4 bases at J, with 19 bases between the two ends. Germline CDR1 is SGHDN and CDR2 is FVKESK. CDR3 region: CASSQGLRGRRSTEAFF. Here the CDR3 DNA reads TGTGCCAGCAGCCAAGGTTTGCGGGGGCGCAGATCCACTGAAGCTTTCTTT.

V usage is TRBV6-6 and J usage is TRBJ1-5, with 11 nucleotides matching TRBD1. Germline CDR1 reads MNHNY; CDR2 reads SVGAGI (reference sequence). The CDR3 is 14 residues long. Losses at the gene ends were 5 bases for V and 6 bases for J; bases not matched to a gene: 3. The CDR3 protein is CASSRTGGGQPQHF. The CDR3 nucleotides are TGTGCCAGCAGTAGGACAGGGGGCGGTCAGCCCCAGCATTTT.

This clone was seen a single time. The chain combines TRBV27 with TRBJ2-1, with 11 nucleotides matching TRBD2. CDR1 MNHEY and CDR2 SMNVEV come from the germline V gene (reference sequence). V was clipped by 5 bases and J by 1 base; unmatched bases: 13. This CDR3 spans 19 amino acids. The CDR3 loop reads CASSLRLAGIPRSYNEQFF. The CDR3 bases are TGTGCCAGCAGTCTCCGACTAGCGGGGATTCCAAGGTCCTACAATGAGCAGTTCTTC.

The chain uses TRBV6-5 and TRBJ1-5; possibly TRBD1 for D (5 bases). V was trimmed by 2 bases and J by 3 bases, leaving 8 bases between them. Germline V gene lookup returns CDR1 MNHEY and CDR2 SVGAGI. The CDR3 is 14 amino acids. The DNA for the CDR3 is TGTGCCAGCAGTTACGCCAGGGACAATCAGCCCCAGCATTTT. It is translated as CASSYARDNQPQHF.

The V call is TRBV6-5, the J call TRBJ2-2, with D uncertain. This CDR3 spans 13 amino acids. V lost 4 bases to trimming and J lost 2 bases, with 5 bases between them. CDR1 and CDR2 (germline): MNHEY, SVGAGI. The CDR3 sequence: CASSWSNTGELFF. CDR3 DNA: TGTGCCAGCAGTTGGAGTAACACCGGGGAGCTGTTTTTT.

V usage is TRBV27 and J usage is TRBJ2-2; 8 positions agree with TRBD1. The junction had 4 bases not matched to a gene; V was cut back by 5 bases and J by 5 bases. Germline lookup yields CDR1 MNHEY and CDR2 SMNVEV (reference sequence). This CDR3 is built from 14 residues. The CDR3 DNA follows: TGTGCCAGCAGTCCCTACAGGGGGACCGGGGAGCTGTTTTTT. Protein: CASSPYRGTGELFF.

The genes are TRBV7-8 and TRBJ2-1; TRBD2 agrees at 9 bases. The ends lost 1 base at V and 10 bases at J; junction bases unmatched: 5. This CDR3 spans 14 amino acids. Germline CDR1 and CDR2: SGHVS and FQNEAQ. The CDR3 nucleotides read TGTGCCAGCAGCTTAGGGGGACTAGCCGAGGAGCAGTTCTTC. This sequence encodes CASSLGGLAEEQFF.

The chain carries TRBV4-3 and TRBJ1-1; 9 nucleotides match TRBD1. CDR3 length: 14 residues. With V trimmed by 3 bases and J by 3 bases, 2 bases remained unmatched. Germline assignment: CDR1 LGHNA and CDR2 YSLEER. CDR3 protein: CASSQGQGYTEAFF. The CDR3 DNA reads TGCGCCAGCAGCCAGGGACAGGGCTACACTGAAGCTTTCTTT.